This TCR beta chain emerged from a study of blood T cell repertoires in COVID-19. Study details: There were acute and convalescent COVID-19 samples, and they came from the United States, Italy and Spain. From T cells, B-cell-depleted T cells, or PBMCs came the material, which was cDNA or gDNA.

Deletions cut 2 bases from V and 8 bases from J, with 10 bases between. Germline CDR1 and CDR2: SGHKS and YYEKEE (reference sequence). The CDR3 spans 12 residues. TCRdb's copy holds only in-frame clones and misses some; the assay was immunoSEQ multiplex PCR. The table has roughly 260,000 clones, less than 85% seen once; the top ten hold 4.9%. Material: peripheral blood. This sequence was found in a woman over 75 with active or convalescent COVID-19. The chain is built from TRBV5-5 and TRBJ1-2; D is ambiguous. CDR3 in amino acids: CASSFRKEGYTF. CDR3 in DNA: TGTGCCAGCAGCTTTAGGAAGGAGGGCTACACCTTC.